This passage covers 6 T cell receptor beta chains from one sample sequenced in a study of early T cells in non-severe SARS-CoV-2 infection. One entry per CDR3 protein, called by TCRdb with MiXCR from the 5' RACE reads. The data show roughly 65,000 distinct CDR3 sequences, 10% to 15% seen once. Sequences were obtained from whole blood. These receptors were collected from an adult who was a healthcare worker with PCR-confirmed SARS-CoV-2 infection or an uninfected control (not recorded which).

The chain is built from TRBV12-3 or TRBV12-4 and TRBJ2-7; perhaps TRBD1 as D (6 bases). The CDR3 extends over 14 amino acids. The ends were cut back, 11 bases at V and 3 bases at J, with 20 bases in the middle. The CDR3 protein is CAPAPGVGVYEQYF. CDR3 nucleotides: TGTGCCCCAGCCCCAGGGGTGGGGGTCTACGAGCAGTACTTC.

Relative to its sample, this clonotype is medium-sized. Here the CDR3 DNA reads TGTGCCAGCACTTCCCGGGACAGAGATGGCTACACCTTC. It is translated as CASTSRDRDGYTF. The chain carries TRBV28 and TRBJ1-2; 7 nucleotides agree with TRBD1. The CDR3 is 13 residues long. Germline-derived CDR1 and CDR2 are MDHEN and SYDVKM. J was trimmed by 6 bases and V by 7 bases; bases with no gene match: 8.

This clonotype was seen ten or more times. The chain couples TRBV12-3 or TRBV12-4 to TRBJ1-2; D gene ambiguous. The CDR3 extends over 14 amino acids. With 3 bases removed from V and 0 bases from J, the gap between germline ends came to 8 bases. The DNA for the CDR3 is TGTGCCAGCAGTTTTGCAGGCCCTAACTATGGCTACACCTTC. This encodes CASSFAGPNYGYTF.

This clonotype was observed at least ten times. The chain recombines TRBV12-3 or TRBV12-4 with TRBJ2-4; D is unresolved. The CDR3 totals 14 residues. V was trimmed by 7 bases and J by 0 bases, leaving 10 bases between them. CDR3 coding DNA: TGTGCCAGCACCTCCGATCTAGCCAAAAACATTCAGTACTTC. Amino acid sequence: CASTSDLAKNIQYF.

In this sample, this clonotype turned up a few times. V and J are TRBV12-3 or TRBV12-4 and TRBJ1-2; D is perhaps TRBD1 (6 bases). V lost 5 bases and J lost 3, with 7 bases in between. The CDR3 consists of 12 residues. CDR3: CASSGTHYGYTF. The CDR3 coding sequence is TGTGCCAGCAGTGGGACACACTATGGCTACACCTTC.

This clonotype was counted only a few times. The V call is TRBV25-1, the J call TRBJ1-2; possibly TRBD1 for D (6 bases). Germline V gene lookup returns CDR1 MGHDK and CDR2 SYGVNS. This CDR3 spans 14 amino acids. Trimming removed 3 bases from V and 4 bases from J, with 12 bases in between. CDR3 region: CASSEGGPVYGYTF. The CDR3 DNA is TGTGCCAGCAGTGAGGGGGGCCCCGTCTATGGCTACACCTTC.